A selection of T cell receptor beta chains follows, all from one sample in a study of T cells after yellow fever vaccination. MiXCR, run by TCRdb on the 5' RACE reads, gives a single entry per CDR3 protein. Of 250,000 to 400,000 distinct CDR3 sequences detected, around 4.5% appear once; the ten largest clones hold roughly a fifth. The sequences come from PBMCs, collected 15 days after the yellow fever booster vaccination. These TCRs come from a man between 18 and 29 years old who received the YFV17D yellow fever vaccine. Each CDR3 is given with its conserved first and last residue. Fields, in order: V gene, J gene, clone size, D gene, CDR3 protein, CDR3 DNA. The D gene is left open where the match is weak. The size entry is marked missing in some rows and otherwise reads once, few, many or a size class.

TRBV18	TRBJ2-3	-	-	CASSLQGGRTDTQYF	TGTGCCAGCTCACTACAGGGAGGGAGGACAGATACGCAGTATTTT
TRBV29-1	TRBJ2-1	few	-	CSALKQGKGAYNEQFF	TGCAGCGCCCTAAAACAGGGTAAGGGGGCCTACAATGAGCAGTTCTTC
TRBV29-1	TRBJ1-2	many	TRBD1	CSVPRAGGGYGYTF	TGCAGCGTCCCCCGGGCAGGGGGTGGCTATGGCTACACCTTC
TRBV7-2	TRBJ2-2	many	-	CASSLSHGELFF	TGTGCCAGCAGCTTATCCCACGGGGAGCTGTTTTTT
TRBV4-3	TRBJ2-1	few	-	CASSQAFKVDEQFF	TGCGCCAGCAGCCAAGCTTTTAAGGTGGATGAGCAGTTCTTC
TRBV20-1	TRBJ2-2	few	-	CSARGSFPWELFF	TGCAGTGCTAGGGGGTCCTTTCCGTGGGAGCTGTTTTTT
TRBV5-1	TRBJ2-1	-	-	CASSSPSGNRGYNEQFF	TGCGCCAGCAGCTCACCTAGCGGTAACAGGGGCTACAATGAGCAGTTCTTC
TRBV5-1	TRBJ2-6	-	-	CATSPGGANVLTF	TGCGCAACAAGCCCTGGTGGGGCCAACGTCCTGACTTTC
TRBV5-1	TRBJ1-4	many	-	CASSLGSATNEKLFF	TGCGCCAGCAGCTTGGGGTCAGCAACTAATGAAAAACTGTTTTTT
TRBV18	TRBJ2-1	few	-	CASSQQGLGSYNEQFF	TGTGCCAGCTCACAACAGGGTTTGGGCTCCTACAATGAGCAGTTCTTC
TRBV5-1	TRBJ2-3	many	TRBD2	CASSFSGGEDTQYF	TGCGCCAGCAGCTTTAGCGGGGGGGAAGATACGCAGTATTTT
TRBV7-6	TRBJ2-1	few	-	CASSLTAGEQFF	TGTGCCAGCAGCTTGACTGCCGGTGAGCAGTTCTTC
TRBV27	TRBJ2-5	many	-	CASSLLGGAVQTQYF	TGTGCCAGCAGTTTATTGGGGGGGGCCGTCCAGACCCAGTACTTC
TRBV6-1	TRBJ1-2	few	TRBD1	CASSEGTGPYGYTF	TGTGCCAGCAGTGAAGGGACAGGGCCCTATGGCTACACCTTC